The rows below give T cell receptor beta chains drawn from one sample of a study of Tregs in tolerant kidney transplant recipients. Some clones are missing from TCRdb's copy, which holds only in-frame ones; the method was immunoSEQ multiplex PCR. The sample includes roughly 46,000 clones, 91% of them seen just once. Specimen: Tregs from blood. Receptors were obtained from a human donor in good health. Each CDR3 is given without its conserved first and last residue.

j_call | v_call | cdr3_aa
TRBJ1-1 | TRBV30 | AWSVRRGQGGTEAF
TRBJ1-1 | TRBV11-2 | ASSLTGNTEAF
TRBJ2-5 | TRBV5-1 | ASSLTSGTKETQY
TRBJ2-3 | TRBV29-1 | SVAAPVLGDTQY
TRBJ1-2 | TRBV19 | ASSIDRNPSGSYT
TRBJ1-1 | TRBV5-1 | ASSLGRGRARQNTEAF
TRBJ1-6 | TRBV30 | AWQKRQTRLNSPLH
TRBJ1-1 | TRBV7-2 | ASSLVGVNTEAF
TRBJ1-5 | TRBV6-5 | ASSYSMTGPQH
TRBJ2-1 | TRBV18 | ASSFSGRALNEQF
TRBJ2-7 | TRBV5-1 | ASSFRTGTIYEQY
TRBJ1-2 | TRBV19 | ASSPTAYLYGYT
TRBJ2-7 | TRBV19 | ASSTSGRGLSEQY
TRBJ1-1 | TRBV7-9 | ASSLRQGPTNTEAF
TRBJ2-5 | TRBV5-1 | ASSLRLGQETQY
TRBJ2-1 | TRBV9 | ASSVEPYNEQF
TRBJ1-2 | TRBV18 | ASSPAGAGDYT
TRBJ2-3 | TRBV19 | ASSRLAGFTDTQY
TRBJ2-1 | TRBV10-1 | ASSVLAGGREQF
TRBJ1-5 | TRBV7-2 | ASSRQAGGNQPQH
TRBJ1-2 | TRBV2 | ASSVKGTYGYT
TRBJ2-5 | TRBV5-1 | ASSLLGRGETQY
TRBJ2-7 | TRBV7-9 | ASSLASGRLSYEQY
TRBJ1-1 | TRBV2 | ASRVTGVTEAF
TRBJ1-6 | TRBV12-5 | ASGLVPGQINSPLH
TRBJ2-1 | TRBV11-3 | ASSLSHNEQF
TRBJ1-6 | TRBV9 | ASSASRWYSPLH